This T cell receptor beta chain appears in the sequencing data of a study of T-cell memory formation after mild COVID-19. Study summary: Clusters were largely donor specific.

TCRdb called the 5' RACE reads again in MiXCR, with one record for every CDR3 protein. The sample comprises around 300,000 distinct CDR3 sequences, just under 20% of which are singletons, and roughly 20% rests with the top ten. Study results and caveats: Mainly in CM and EM were contracting CD4+ clones; CD8+ were in EMRA. The second-wave clones peaking on day 37 were not confirmed as SARS-CoV-2-specific. The finding that pre-infection memory included some responding clones suggested that cross-reactive memory joined.

Of note for this clonotype: Its specificity is not known.

This CDR3 spans 13 amino acids. With 6 bases clipped from V and 6 bases from J, the junction kept 4 bases outside the gene matches. In germline, CDR1 is SNHLY, CDR2 FYNNEI. J is TRBJ1-5 and V is TRBV2, with TRBD1 matching over 8 bases. The sequenced material came from PBMCs or a T cell subset sorted from them (not recorded which). The TCR sequence derives from a man younger than 35 who had mild COVID-19 (a few samples of this study predate the infection). Cell type and time point are not known. CDR3 residues: CASRDRGTQPQHF. Written as DNA, the CDR3 is TGTGCCAGCAGAGACAGGGGTACTCAGCCCCAGCATTTT.